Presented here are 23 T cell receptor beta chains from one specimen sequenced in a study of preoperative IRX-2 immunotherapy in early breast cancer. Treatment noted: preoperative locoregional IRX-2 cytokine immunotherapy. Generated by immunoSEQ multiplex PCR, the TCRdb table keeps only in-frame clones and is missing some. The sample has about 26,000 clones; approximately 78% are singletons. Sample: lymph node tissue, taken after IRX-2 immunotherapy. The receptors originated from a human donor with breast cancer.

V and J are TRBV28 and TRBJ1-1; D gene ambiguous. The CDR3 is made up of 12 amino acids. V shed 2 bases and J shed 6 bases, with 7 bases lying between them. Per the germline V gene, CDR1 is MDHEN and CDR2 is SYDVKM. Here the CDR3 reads CASSLGYAEAFF. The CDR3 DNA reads TGTGCCAGCAGTTTAGGGTACGCTGAAGCTTTCTTT.

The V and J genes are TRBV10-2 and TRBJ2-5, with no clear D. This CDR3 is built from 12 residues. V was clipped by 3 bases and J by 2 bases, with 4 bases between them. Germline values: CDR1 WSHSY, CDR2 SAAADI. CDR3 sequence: CASSELQETQYF. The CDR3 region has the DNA TGCGCCAGCAGTGAACTGCAAGAGACCCAGTACTTC.

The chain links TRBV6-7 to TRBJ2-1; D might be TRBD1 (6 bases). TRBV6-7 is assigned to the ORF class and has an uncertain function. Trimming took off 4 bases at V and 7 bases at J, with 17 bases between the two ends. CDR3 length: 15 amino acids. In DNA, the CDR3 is TGTGCCAGCAGTTCCTTCGGACAGAGTCAAAATGAGCAGTTCTTC. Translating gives CASSSFGQSQNEQFF.

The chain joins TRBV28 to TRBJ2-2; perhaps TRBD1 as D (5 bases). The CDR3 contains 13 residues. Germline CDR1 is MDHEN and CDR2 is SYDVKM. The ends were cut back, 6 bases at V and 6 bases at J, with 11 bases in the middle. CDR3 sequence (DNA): TGTGCCAGCAGACGAGTAGGGGCCGGGGAGCTGTTTTTT. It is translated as CASRRVGAGELFF.

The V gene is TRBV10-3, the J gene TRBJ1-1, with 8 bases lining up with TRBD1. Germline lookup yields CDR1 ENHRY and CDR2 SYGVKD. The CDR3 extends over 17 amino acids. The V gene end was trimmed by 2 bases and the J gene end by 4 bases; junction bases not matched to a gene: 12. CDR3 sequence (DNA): TGTGCCATCAGTGAGGGTCAGGGGGCGCCTAAGGGCACTGAAGCTTTCTTT. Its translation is CAISEGQGAPKGTEAFF.

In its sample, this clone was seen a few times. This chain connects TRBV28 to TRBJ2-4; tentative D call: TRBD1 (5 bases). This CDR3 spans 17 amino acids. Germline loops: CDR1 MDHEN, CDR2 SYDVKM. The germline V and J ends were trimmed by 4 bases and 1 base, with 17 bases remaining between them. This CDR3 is CASSSSGIVLAKNIQYF. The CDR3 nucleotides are TGTGCCAGCAGTTCTTCAGGGATCGTTCTGGCCAAAAACATTCAGTACTTC.

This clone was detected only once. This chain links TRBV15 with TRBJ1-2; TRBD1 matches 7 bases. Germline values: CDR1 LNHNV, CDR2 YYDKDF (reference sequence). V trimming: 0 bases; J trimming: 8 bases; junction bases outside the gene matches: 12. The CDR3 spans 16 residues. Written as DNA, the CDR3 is TGTGCCACCAGCAGAGAAGTCGGTGGGCAGGGGGGCGGCTACACCTTC. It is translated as CATSREVGGQGGGYTF. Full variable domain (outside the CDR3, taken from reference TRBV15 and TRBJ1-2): DAMVIQNPRYQVTQFGKPVTLSCSQTLNHNVMYWYQQKSSQAPKLLFHYYDKDFNNEADTPDNFQSRRPNTSFCFLDIRSPGLGDTAMYLCATSREVGGQGGGYTFGSGTRLTVV.

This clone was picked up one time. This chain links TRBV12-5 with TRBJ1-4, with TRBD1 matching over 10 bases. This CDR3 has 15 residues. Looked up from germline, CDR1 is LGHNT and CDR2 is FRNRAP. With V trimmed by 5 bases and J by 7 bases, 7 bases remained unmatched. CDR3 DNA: TGTGCTAGTGGTCCCGACAGGGGGCGCGTTGAAAAACTGTTTTTT. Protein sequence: CASGPDRGRVEKLFF.

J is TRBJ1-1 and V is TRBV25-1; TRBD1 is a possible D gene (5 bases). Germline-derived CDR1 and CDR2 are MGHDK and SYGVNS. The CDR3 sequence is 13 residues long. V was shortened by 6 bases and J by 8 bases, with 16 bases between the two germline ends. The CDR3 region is CASSQSLGAEAFF. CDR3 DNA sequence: TGTGCCAGCAGCCAAAGTCTCGGGGCGGAAGCTTTCTTT.

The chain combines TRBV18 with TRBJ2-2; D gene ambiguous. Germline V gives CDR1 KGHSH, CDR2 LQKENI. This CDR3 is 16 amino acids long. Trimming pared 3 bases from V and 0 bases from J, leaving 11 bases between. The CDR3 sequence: CASSPASLANTGELFF. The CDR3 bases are TGTGCCAGCTCACCGGCAAGTTTGGCGAACACCGGGGAGCTGTTTTTT.

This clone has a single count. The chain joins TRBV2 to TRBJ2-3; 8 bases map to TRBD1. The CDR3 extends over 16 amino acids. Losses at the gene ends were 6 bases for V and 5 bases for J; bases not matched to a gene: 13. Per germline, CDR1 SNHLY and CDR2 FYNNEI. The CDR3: CASSVGVQGTGDTQYF. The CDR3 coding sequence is TGTGCCAGCAGCGTAGGGGTCCAGGGGACAGGAGATACGCAGTATTTT.

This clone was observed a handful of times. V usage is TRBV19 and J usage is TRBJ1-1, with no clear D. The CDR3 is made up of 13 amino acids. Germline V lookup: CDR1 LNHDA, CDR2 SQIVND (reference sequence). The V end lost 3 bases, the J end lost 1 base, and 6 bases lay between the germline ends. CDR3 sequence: CASSIGANTEAFF. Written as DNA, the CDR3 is TGTGCCAGTAGTATTGGAGCGAACACTGAAGCTTTCTTT.

CDR3 amino acids: CASTPSGGGGVQHF. CDR3 nucleotides: TGTGCCAGTACCCCCTCGGGGGGTGGAGGGGTCCAGCATTTT. The chain recombines TRBV19 with TRBJ1-5, with D perhaps matching TRBD1 (5 bases). Germline CDR1 reads LNHDA; CDR2 reads SQIVND (reference sequence). This CDR3 spans 14 amino acids. V was shortened by 7 bases and J by 12 bases, with 22 bases between the two germline ends.

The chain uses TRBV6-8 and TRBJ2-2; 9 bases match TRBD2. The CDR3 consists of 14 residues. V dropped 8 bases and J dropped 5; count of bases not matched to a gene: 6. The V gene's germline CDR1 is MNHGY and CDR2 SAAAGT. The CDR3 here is CASRGLAQTGELFF. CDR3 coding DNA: TGTGCCAGCCGAGGACTAGCGCAGACCGGGGAGCTGTTTTTT.

The CDR3 loop reads CAITGDRFGGYTF. CDR3 sequence (DNA): TGTGCCATCACAGGGGACAGGTTTGGGGGCTACACCTTC. This chain uses TRBV6-8 with TRBJ1-2; 8 positions agree with TRBD1. This CDR3 contains 13 residues. The germline CDR1 and CDR2 sequences are MNHGY and SAAAGT. V dropped 10 bases and J dropped 8; count of bases not matched to a gene: 12.

The CDR3 sequence is CASSSLLQNTEAFF. The CDR3 DNA follows: TGTGCCAGCAGTAGCTTATTGCAGAACACTGAAGCTTTCTTT. The chain couples TRBV6-8 to TRBJ1-1; D is uncertain. Trimming pared 5 bases from V and 1 base from J, leaving 11 bases between. There are 14 residues in the CDR3. CDR1 and CDR2 from the germline V gene are MNHGY and SAAAGT.

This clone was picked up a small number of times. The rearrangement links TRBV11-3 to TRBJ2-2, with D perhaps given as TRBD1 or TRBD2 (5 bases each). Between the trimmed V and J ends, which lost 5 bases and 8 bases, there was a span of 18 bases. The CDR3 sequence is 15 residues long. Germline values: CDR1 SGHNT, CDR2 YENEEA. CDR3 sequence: CASSGQLAGGGELFF. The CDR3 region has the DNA TGTGCCAGCAGCGGGCAGCTAGCTGGGGGAGGGGAGCTGTTTTTT.

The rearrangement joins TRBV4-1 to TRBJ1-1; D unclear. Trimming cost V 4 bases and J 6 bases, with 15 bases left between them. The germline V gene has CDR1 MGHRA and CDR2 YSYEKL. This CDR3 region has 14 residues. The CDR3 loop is CASSPGPGGAEAFF. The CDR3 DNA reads TGCGCCAGCAGCCCTGGCCCGGGCGGGGCTGAAGCTTTCTTT.

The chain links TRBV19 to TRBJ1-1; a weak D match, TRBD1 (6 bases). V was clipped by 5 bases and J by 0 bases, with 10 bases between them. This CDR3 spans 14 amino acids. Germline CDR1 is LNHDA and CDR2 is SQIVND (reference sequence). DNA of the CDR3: TGTGCCAGTAGTGCCGACAGGCTGAACACTGAAGCTTTCTTT. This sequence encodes CASSADRLNTEAFF.

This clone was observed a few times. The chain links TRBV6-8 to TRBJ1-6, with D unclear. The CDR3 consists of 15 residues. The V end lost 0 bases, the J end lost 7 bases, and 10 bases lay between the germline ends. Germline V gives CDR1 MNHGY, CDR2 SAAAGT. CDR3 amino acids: CASSYSGMGNSPLHF. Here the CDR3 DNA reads TGTGCCAGCAGTTACTCGGGGATGGGGAATTCACCCCTCCACTTT.

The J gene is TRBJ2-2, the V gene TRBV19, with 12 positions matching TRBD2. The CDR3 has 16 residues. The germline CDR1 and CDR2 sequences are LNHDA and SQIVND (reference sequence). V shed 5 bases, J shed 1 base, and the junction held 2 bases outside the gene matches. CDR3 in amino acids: CASSRLAGENTGELFF. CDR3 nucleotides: TGTGCCAGTAGTCGACTAGCGGGGGAGAACACCGGGGAGCTGTTTTTT.

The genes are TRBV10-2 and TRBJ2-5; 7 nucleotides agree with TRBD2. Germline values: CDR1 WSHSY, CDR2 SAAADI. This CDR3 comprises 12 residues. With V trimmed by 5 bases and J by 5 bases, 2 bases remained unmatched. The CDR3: CASSSLAETQYF. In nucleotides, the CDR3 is TGCGCCAGCAGTTCACTAGCGGAGACCCAGTACTTC.

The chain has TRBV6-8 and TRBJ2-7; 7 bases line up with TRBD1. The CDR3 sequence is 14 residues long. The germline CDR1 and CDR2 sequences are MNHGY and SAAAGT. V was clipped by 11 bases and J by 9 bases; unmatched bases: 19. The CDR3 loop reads CAVPRDRSISGQYV. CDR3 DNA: TGTGCCGTACCCCGGGACAGATCAATTTCGGGGCAGTACGTC.